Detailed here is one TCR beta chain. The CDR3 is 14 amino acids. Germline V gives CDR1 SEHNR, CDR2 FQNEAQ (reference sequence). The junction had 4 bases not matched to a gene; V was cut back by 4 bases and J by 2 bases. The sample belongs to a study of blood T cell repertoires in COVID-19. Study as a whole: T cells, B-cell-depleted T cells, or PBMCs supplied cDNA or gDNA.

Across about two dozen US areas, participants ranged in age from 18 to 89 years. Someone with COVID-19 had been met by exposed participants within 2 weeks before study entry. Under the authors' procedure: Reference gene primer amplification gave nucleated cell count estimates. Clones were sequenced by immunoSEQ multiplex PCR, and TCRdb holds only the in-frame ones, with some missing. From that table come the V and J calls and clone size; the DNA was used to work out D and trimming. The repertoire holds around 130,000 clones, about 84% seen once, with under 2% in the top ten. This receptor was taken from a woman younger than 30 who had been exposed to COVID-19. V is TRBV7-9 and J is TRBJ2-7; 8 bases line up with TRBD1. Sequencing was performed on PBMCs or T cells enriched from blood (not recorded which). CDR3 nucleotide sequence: TGTGCCAGCAGCTCGGGACAGGAGACCTACGAGCAGTACTTC. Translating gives CASSSGQETYEQYF.